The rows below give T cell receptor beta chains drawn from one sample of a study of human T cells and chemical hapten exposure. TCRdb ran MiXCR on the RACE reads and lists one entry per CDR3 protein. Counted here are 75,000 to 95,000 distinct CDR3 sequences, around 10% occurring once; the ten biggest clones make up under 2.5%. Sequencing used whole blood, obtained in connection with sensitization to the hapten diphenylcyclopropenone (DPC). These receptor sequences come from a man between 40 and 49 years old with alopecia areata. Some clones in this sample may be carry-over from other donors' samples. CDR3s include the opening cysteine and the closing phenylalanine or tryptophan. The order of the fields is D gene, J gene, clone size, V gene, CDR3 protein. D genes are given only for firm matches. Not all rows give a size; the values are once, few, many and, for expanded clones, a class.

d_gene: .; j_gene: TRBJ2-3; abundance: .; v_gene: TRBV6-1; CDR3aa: CASRPLNTDTQYF
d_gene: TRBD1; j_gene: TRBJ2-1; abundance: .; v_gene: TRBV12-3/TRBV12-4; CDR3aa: CATRGDRGRNEQFF
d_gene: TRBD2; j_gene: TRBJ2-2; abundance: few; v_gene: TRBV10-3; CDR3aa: CAIKSGGSYNGELFF
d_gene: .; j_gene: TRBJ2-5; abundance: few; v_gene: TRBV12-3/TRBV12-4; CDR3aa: CASSSEETQYF
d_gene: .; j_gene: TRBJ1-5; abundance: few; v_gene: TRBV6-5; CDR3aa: CASKEGYGNQPQHF
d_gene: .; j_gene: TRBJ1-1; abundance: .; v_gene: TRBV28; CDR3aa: CASSSLRDLTEAFF
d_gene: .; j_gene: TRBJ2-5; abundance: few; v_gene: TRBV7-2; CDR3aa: CASSLGGGEGETQYF
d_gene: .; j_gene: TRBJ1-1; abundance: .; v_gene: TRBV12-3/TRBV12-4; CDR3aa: CASSFWGREYTEAFF
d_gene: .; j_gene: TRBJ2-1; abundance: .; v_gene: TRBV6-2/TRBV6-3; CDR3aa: CASSYSGGPYNEQFF
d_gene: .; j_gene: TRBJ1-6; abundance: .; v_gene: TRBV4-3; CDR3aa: CASSQAGNSPLHF
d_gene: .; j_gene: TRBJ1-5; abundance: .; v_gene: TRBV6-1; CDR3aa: CASKQTGGRRPQHF
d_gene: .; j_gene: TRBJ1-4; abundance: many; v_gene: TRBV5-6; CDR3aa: CASSLRAGRDEKLFF
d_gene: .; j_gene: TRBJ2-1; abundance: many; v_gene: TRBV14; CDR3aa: CASSQDLLALPSYNEQFF
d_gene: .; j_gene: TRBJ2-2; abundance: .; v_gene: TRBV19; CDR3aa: CASSNQRAGELFF
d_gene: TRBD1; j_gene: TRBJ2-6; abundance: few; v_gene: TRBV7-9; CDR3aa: CASSRTGVSGANVLTF
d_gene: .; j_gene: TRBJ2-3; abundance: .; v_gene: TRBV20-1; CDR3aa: CSAPSILGNTQYF
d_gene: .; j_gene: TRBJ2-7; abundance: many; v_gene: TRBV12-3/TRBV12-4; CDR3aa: CASSTYFYEQYF
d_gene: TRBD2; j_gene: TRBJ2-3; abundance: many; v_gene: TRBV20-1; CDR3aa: CSAPLAGGTDTQYF
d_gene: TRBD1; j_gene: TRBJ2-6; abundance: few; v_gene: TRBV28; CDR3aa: CASSVGQAELTF
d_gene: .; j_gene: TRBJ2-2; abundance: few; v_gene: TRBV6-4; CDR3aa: CASSRQSGTGELFF